This T cell receptor beta chain was sequenced in a study of OX40 agonist ivuxolimab in advanced cancers. Study-wide context: Previous treatment with anti-PD-1, anti-PD-L1 or anti-CTLA-4 therapy was allowed; about 37% had received some.

Generated by immunoSEQ multiplex PCR, the TCRdb table keeps only in-frame clones and is missing some. The sample has fewer than 35,000 clones, about 73% seen once. The CDR3 length is 14 residues. Germline V gene sequence: CDR1 ENHRY, CDR2 SYGVKD. Trimming shortened V by 3 bases and J by 0 bases, and 5 bases separated the two germline ends. Regarding the study as a whole: Some patients without response likewise showed low normalized clonal expansion.

Remarks on this clone: Its antigen remains unknown.

The source material was CD4+ or CD8+ T cells sorted from blood, sampled in a trial of the OX40 agonist ivuxolimab. The chain carries TRBV10-3 and TRBJ1-4, with D hard to call. This clonotype originated in an adult with an advanced solid tumor such as melanoma, head and neck, liver or kidney cancer. The CDR3 DNA reads TGTGCCATCAGTGAAGCAGCAACTAATGAAAAACTGTTTTTT. Amino acids: CAISEAATNEKLFF.